The source of this TCR beta chain is a study of blood T cell repertoires in COVID-19. Study information: The United States, Italy and Spain were the sources of the acute and convalescent COVID-19 samples.

The CDR3 runs to 10 residues. CDR1 and CDR2 (germline): LNHDA, SQIVND (reference sequence). Profiled with immunoSEQ multiplex PCR; TCRdb holds only in-frame clones, not every one. The table records over 250,000 clones, 88% of them present only once. The TCR sequence derives from a man between 60 and 75 years old who had recovered from COVID-19. The sample comprised peripheral blood. The genes are TRBV19 and TRBJ1-5; D is possibly TRBD1 (5 bases). The CDR3 nucleotides read TGTGCAACTGGGGGGGGGCCCCAGCATTTT. Its translation is CATGGGPQHF.